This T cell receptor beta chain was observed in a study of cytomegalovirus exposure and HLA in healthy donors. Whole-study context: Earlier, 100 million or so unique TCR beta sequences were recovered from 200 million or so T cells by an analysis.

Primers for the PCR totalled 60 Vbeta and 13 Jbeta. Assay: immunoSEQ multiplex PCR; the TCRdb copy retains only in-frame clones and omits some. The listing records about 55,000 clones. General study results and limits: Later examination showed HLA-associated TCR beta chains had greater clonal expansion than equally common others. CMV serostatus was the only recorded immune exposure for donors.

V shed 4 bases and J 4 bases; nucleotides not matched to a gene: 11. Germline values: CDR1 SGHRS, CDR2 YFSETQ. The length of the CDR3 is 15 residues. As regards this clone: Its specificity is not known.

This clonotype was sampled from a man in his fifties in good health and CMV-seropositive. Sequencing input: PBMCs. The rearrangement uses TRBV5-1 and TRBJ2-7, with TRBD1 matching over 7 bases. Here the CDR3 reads CASSPSTGDPYEQYF. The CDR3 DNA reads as TGCGCCAGCAGCCCATCCACAGGGGACCCTTACGAGCAGTACTTC.